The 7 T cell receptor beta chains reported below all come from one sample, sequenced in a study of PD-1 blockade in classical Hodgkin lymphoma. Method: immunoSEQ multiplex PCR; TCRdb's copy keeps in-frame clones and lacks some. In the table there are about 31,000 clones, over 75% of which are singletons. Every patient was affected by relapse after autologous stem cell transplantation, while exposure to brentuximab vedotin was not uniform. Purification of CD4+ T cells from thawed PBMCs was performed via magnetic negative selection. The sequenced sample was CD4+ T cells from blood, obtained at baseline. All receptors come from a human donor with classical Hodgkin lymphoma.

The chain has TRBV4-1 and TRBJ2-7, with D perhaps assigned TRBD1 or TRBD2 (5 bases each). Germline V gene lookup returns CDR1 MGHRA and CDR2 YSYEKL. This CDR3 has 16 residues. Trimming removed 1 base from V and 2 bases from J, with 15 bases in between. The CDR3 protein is CASSQGAARGPYEQYF. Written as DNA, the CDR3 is TGCGCCAGCAGCCAAGGAGCGGCACGGGGACCCTACGAGCAGTACTTC.

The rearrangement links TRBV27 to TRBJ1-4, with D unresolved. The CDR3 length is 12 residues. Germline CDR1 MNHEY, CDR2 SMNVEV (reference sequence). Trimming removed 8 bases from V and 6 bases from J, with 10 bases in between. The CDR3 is CASCGRDEKLFF. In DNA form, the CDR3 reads TGTGCCAGCTGCGGACGAGATGAAAAACTGTTTTTT.

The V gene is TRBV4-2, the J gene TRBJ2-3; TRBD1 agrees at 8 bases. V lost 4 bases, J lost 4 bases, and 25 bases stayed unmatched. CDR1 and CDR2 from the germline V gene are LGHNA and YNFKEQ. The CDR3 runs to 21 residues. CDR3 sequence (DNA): TGTGCCAGCAGCCCTCGACTCCCGGGACAGGCCTTACTCTCGGGGGCAGATACGCAGTATTTT. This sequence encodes CASSPRLPGQALLSGADTQYF.

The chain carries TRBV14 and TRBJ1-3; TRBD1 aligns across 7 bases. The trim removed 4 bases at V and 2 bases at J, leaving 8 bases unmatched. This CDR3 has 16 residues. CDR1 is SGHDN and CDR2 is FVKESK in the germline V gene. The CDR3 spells CASSRLRTGAGNTIYF. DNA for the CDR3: TGTGCCAGCAGCCGACTTCGGACAGGCGCTGGAAACACCATATATTTT.

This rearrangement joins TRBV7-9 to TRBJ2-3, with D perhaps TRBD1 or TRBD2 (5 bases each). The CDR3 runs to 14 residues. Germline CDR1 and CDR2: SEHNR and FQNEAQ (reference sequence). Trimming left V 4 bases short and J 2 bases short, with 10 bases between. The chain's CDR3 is CASSSEGLTDTQYF. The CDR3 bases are TGTGCCAGCAGCTCCGAGGGGCTCACAGATACGCAGTATTTT.

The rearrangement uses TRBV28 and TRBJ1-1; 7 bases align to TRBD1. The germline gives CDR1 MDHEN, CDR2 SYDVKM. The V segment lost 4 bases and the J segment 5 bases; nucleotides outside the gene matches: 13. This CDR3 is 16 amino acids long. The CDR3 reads CASSSNRGEVRTEAFF. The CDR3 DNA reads TGTGCCAGCAGTTCCAACAGGGGTGAAGTGCGTACTGAAGCTTTCTTT.

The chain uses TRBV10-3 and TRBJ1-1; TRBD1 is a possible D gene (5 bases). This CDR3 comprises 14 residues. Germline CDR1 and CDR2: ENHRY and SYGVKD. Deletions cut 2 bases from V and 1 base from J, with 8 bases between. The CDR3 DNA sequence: TGTGCCATCAGTGAGCGGCAGGGGAACACTGAAGCTTTCTTT. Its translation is CAISERQGNTEAFF.